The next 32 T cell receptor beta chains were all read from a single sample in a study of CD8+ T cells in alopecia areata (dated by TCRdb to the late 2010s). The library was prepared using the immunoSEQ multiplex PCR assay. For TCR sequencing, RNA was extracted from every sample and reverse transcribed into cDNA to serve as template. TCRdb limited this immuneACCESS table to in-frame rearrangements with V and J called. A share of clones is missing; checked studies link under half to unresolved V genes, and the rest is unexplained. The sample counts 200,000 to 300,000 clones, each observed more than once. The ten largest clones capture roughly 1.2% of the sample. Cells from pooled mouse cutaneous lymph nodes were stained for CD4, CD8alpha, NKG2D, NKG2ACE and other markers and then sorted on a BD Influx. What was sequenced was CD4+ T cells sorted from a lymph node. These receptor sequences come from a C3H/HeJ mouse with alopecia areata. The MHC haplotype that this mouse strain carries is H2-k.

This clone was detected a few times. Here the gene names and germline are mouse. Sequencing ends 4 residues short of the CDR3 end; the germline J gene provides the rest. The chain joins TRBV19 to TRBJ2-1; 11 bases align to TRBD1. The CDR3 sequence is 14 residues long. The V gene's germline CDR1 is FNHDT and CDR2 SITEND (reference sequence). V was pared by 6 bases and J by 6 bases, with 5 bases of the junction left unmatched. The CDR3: CASTEDRGLAEQFF. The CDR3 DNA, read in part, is TGTGCCAGCACCGAGGACAGGGGGCTTGCT.

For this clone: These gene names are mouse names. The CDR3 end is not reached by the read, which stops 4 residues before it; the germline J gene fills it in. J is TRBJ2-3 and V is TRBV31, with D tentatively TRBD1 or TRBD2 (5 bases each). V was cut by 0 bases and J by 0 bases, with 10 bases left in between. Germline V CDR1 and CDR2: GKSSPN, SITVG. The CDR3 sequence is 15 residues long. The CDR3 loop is CAWSLGVSSAETLYF. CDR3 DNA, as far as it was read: TGTGCCTGGAGTCTGGGGGTGTCTAGTGCAGAA.

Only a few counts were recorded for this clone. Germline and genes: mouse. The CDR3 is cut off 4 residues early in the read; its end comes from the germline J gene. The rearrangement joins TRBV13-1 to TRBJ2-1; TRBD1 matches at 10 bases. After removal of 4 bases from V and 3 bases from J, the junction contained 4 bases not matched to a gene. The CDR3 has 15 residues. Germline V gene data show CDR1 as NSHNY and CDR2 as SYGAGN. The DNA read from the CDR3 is TGTGCCAGCAGTCCGGGACAGGGGTCCTATGCT. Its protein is CASSPGQGSYA. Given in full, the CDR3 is CASSPGQGSYAEQFF.

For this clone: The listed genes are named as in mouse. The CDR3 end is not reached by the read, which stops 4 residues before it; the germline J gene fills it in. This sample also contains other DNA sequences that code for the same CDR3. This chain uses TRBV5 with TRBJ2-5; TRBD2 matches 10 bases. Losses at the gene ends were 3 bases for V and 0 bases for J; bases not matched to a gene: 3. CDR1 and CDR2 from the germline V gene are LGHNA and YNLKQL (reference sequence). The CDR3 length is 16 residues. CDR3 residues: CASSQTGGLNQDTQYF. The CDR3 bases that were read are TGTGCCAGCAGCCAGACTGGGGGGTTAAACCAAGAC.

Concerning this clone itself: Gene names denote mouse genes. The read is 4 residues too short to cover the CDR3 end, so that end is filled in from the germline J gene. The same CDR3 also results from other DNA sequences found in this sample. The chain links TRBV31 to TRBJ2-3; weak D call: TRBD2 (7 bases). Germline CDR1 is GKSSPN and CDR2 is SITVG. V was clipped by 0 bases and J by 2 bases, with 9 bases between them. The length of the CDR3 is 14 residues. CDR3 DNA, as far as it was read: TGTGCCTGGAGTCTAGGGGGGCTTGCAGAA. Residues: CAWSLGGLAE. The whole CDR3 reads CAWSLGGLAETLYF.

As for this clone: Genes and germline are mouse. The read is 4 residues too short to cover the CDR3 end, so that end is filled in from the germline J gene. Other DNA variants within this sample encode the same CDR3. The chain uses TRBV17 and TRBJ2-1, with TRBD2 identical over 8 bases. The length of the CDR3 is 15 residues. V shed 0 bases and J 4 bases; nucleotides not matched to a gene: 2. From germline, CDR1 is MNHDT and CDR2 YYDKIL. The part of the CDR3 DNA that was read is TGTGCTAGCAGTAGAGACTTGGGGGGGTATGCT. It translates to CASSRDLGGYA. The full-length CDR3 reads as CASSRDLGGYAEQFF.

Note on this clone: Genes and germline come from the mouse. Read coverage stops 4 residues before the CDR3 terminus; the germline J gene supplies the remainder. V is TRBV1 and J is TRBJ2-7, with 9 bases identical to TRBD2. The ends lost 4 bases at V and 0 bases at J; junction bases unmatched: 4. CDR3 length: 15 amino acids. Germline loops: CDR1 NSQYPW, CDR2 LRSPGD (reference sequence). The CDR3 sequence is CTCSGLGAISYEQYF. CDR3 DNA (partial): TGCACCTGCAGTGGACTGGGGGCGATCTCCTAT.

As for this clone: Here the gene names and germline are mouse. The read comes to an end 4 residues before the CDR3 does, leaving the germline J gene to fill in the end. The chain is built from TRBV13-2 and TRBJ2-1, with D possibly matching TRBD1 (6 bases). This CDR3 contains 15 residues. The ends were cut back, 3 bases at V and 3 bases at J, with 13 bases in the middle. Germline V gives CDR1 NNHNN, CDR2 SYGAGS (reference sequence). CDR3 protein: CASGGRDKLYAEQFF. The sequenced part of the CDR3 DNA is TGTGCCAGCGGTGGCCGGGACAAACTCTATGCT.

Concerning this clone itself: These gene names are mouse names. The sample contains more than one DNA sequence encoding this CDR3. This CDR3 is CASSIRLGSAETLYF. The CDR3 bases that were read are TGTGCCAGCAGTATCCGACTGGGGAGTGCAGAA. This chain links TRBV19 with TRBJ2-3, with 8 bases fitting TRBD2. Sequencing ends 4 residues short of the CDR3 end; the germline J gene provides the rest. This CDR3 is 15 amino acids long. With 2 bases clipped from V and 0 bases from J, the junction kept 2 bases outside the gene matches. Germline values: CDR1 FNHDT, CDR2 SITEND (reference sequence).

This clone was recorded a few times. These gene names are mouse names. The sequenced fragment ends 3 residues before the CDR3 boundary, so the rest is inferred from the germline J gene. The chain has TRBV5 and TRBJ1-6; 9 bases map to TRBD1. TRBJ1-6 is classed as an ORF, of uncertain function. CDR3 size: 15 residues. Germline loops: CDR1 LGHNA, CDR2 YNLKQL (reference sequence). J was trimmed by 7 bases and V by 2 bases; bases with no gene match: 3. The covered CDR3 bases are TGTGCCAGCAGCCAAACAGGGGGCGGAAATTCGCCC. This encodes CASSQTGGGNSP. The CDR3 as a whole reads CASSQTGGGNSPLYF.

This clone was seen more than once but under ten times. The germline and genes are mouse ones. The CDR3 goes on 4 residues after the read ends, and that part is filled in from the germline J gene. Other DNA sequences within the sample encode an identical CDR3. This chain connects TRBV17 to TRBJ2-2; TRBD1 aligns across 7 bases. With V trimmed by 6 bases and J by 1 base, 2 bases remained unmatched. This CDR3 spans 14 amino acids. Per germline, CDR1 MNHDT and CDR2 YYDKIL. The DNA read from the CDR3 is TGTGCTAGCAGCAACAGGGGAAACACCGGG. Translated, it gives CASSNRGNTG. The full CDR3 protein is CASSNRGNTGQLYF.

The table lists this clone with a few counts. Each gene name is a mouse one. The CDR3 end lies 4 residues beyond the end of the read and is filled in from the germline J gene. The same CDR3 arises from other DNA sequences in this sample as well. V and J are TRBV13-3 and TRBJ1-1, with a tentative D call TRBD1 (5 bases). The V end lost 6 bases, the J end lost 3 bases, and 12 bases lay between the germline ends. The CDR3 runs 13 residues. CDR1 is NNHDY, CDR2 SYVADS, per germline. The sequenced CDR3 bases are TGTGCCAGCAAAGACAGAGGGGACACA. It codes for CASKDRGDT. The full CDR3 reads CASKDRGDTEVFF.

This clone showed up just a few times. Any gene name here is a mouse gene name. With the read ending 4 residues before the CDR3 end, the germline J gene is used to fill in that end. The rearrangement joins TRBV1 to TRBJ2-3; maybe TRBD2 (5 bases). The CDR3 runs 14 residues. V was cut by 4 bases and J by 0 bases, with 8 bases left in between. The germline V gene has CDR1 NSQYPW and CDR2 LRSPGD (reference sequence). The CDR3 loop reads CTCSDWNSAETLYF. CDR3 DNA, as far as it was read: TGCACCTGCAGTGACTGGAATAGTGCAGAA.

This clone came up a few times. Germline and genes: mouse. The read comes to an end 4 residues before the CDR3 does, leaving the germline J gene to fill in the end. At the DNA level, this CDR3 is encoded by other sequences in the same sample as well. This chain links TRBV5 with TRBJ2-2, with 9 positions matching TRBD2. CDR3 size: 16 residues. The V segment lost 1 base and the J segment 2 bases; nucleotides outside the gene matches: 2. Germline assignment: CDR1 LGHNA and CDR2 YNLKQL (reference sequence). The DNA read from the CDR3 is TGTGCCAGCAGCCAAGTCCTGGGGGGGAACACCGGG. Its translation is CASSQVLGGNTG. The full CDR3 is CASSQVLGGNTGQLYF.

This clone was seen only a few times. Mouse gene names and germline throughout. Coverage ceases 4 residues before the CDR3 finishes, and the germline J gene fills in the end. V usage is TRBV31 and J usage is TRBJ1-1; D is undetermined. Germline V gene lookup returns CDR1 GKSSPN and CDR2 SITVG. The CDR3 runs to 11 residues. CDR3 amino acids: CAWSLPQEVFF. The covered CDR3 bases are TGTGCCTGGAGTCTCCCACAA.

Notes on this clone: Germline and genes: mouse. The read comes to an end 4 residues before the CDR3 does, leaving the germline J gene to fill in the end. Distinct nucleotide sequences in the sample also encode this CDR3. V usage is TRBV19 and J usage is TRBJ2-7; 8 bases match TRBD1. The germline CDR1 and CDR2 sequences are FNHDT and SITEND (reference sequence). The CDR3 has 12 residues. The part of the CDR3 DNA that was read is TGTGCCAGCAGAGGGACAGGATAT. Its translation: CASRGTGY. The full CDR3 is CASRGTGYEQYF.

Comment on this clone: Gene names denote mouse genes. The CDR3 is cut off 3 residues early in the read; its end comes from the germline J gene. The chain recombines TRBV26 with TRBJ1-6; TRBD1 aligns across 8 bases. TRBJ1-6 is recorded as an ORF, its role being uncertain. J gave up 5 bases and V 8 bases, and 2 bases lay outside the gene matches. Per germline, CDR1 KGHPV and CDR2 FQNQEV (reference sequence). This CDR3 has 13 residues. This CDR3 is CASPTGDNSPLYF. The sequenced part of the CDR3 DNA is TGTGCCAGCCCGACAGGGGATAATTCGCCC.

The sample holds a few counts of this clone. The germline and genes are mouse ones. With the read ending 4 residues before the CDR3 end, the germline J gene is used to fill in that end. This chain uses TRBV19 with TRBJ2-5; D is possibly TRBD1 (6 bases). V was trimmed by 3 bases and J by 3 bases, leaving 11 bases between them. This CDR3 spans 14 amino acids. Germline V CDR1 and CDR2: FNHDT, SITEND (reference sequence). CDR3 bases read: TGTGCCAGCAGTACCCTGGACAGTCAAGAC. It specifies CASSTLDSQD. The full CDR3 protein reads CASSTLDSQDTQYF.

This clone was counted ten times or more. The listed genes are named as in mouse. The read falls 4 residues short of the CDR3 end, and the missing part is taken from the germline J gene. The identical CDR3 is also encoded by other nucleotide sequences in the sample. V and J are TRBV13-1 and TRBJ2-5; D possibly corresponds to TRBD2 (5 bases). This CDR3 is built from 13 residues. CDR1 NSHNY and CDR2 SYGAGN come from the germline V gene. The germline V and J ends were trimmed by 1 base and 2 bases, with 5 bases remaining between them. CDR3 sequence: CASSDWGQDTQYF. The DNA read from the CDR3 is TGTGCCAGCAGTGATTGGGGCCAAGAC.

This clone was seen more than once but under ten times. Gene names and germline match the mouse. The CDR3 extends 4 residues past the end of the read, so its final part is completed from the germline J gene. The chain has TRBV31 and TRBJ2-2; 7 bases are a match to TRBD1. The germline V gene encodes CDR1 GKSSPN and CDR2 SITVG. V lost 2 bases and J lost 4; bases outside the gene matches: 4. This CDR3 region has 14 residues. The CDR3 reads CAWSTDRATGQLYF. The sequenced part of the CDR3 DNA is TGTGCCTGGAGTACAGACAGGGCCACCGGG.

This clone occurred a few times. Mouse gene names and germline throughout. CDR3 bases read: TGTGCCAGCAGCCAAGGGGTTTCCTATAATTCGCCC. Translating gives CASSQGVSYNSP. The entire CDR3 protein reads CASSQGVSYNSPLYF. The chain is built from TRBV5 and TRBJ1-6; D uncertain. Sequencing ends 3 residues short of the CDR3 end; the germline J gene provides the rest. TRBJ1-6 is an open reading frame, and its role is uncertain. CDR3 size: 15 residues. CDR1 and CDR2 from the germline V gene are LGHNA and YNLKQL (reference sequence). V was clipped by 1 base and J by 0 bases, with 4 bases between them.

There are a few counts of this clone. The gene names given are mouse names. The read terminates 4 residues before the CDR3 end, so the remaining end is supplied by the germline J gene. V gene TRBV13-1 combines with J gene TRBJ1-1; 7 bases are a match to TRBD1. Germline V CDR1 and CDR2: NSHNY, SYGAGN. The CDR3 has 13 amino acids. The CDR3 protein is CASSEPGGTEVFF. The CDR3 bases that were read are TGTGCCAGCAGTGAACCAGGGGGGACA.

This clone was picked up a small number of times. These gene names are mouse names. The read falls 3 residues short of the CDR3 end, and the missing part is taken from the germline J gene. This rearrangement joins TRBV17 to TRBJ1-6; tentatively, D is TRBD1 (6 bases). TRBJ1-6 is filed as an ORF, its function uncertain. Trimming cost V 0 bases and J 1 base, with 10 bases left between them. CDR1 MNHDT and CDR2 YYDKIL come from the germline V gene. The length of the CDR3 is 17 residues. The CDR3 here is CASSRDKDRSYNSPLYF. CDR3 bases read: TGTGCTAGCAGTAGAGATAAGGACAGATCCTATAATTCGCCC.

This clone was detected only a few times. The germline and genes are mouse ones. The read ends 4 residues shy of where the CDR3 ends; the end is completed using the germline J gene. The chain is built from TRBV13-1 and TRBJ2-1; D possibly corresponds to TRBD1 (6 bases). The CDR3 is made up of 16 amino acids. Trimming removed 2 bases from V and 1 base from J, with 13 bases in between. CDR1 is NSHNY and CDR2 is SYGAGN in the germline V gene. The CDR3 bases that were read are TGTGCCAGCAGTGAAACAGGGTACAGGAACTATGCT. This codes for CASSETGYRNYA. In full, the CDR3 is CASSETGYRNYAEQFF.

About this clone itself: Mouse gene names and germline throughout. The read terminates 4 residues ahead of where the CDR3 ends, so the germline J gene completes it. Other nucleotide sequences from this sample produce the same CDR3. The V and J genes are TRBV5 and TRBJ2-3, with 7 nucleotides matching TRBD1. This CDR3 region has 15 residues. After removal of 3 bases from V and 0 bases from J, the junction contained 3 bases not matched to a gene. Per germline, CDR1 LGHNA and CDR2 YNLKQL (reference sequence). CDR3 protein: CASSHRDSSAETLYF. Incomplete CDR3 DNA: TGTGCCAGCAGCCACAGGGACAGTAGTGCAGAA.

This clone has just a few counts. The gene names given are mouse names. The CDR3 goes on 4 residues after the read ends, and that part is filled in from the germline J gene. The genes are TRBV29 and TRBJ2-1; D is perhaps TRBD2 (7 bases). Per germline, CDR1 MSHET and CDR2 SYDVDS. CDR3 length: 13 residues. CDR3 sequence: CASSGGRGSEQFF. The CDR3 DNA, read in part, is TGTGCTAGCAGTGGGGGGCGGGGGTCT.

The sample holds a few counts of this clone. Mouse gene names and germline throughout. The CDR3 bases that were read are TGTGCCTGGAGTCTAGACGGGGGGCCGGAC. Protein sequence: CAWSLDGGPD. The entire CDR3 protein reads CAWSLDGGPDTQYF. The rearrangement joins TRBV31 to TRBJ2-5, with D possibly TRBD2 on 7 matching bases. The read terminates 4 residues before the CDR3 end, so the remaining end is supplied by the germline J gene. CDR1 GKSSPN and CDR2 SITVG come from the germline V gene. The CDR3 length is 14 residues.

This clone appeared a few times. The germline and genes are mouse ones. The CDR3 reads CTCSGDWANTLYF. The DNA read from the CDR3 is TGCACCTGCAGTGGGGACTGGGCAAAC. The chain uses TRBV1 and TRBJ2-4; 9 bases fit TRBD2. The sequenced fragment ends 4 residues before the CDR3 boundary, so the rest is inferred from the germline J gene. The CDR3 is 13 amino acids. Germline V lookup: CDR1 NSQYPW, CDR2 LRSPGD (reference sequence).

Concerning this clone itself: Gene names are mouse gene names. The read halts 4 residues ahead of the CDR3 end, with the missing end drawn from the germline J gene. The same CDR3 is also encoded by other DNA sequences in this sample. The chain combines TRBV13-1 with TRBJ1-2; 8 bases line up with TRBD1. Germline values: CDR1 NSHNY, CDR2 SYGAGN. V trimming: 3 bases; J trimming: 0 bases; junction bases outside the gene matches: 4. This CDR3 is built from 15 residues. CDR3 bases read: TGTGCCAGCAGTGGCGACAGGGGAGCAAACTCC. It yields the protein CASSGDRGANS. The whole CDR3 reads CASSGDRGANSDYTF.

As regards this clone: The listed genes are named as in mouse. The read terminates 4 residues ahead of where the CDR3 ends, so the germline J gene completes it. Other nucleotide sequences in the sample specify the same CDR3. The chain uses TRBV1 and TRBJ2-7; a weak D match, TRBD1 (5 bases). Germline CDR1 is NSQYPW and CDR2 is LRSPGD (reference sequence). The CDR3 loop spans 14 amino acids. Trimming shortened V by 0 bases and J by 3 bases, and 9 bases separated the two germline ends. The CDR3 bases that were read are TGCACCTGCAGTGCAGATCCGGACAACTAT. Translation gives CTCSADPDNY. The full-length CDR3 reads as CTCSADPDNYEQYF.

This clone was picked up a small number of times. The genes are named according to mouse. CDR3 sequence reads: CASSLVGGQNTLYF. The covered CDR3 bases are TGTGCCAGCTCTCTCGTTGGGGGGCAAAAC. The chain uses TRBV12-1 and TRBJ2-4; 7 bases agree with TRBD2. The observed sequence ends 4 residues before the CDR3 terminus, with the missing tail filled in from the germline J gene. CDR3 size: 14 residues. The V and J ends lost 0 bases and 3 bases, in that order; junction bases with no gene match: 2. Germline CDR1 SGHSN, CDR2 HYEKVE.

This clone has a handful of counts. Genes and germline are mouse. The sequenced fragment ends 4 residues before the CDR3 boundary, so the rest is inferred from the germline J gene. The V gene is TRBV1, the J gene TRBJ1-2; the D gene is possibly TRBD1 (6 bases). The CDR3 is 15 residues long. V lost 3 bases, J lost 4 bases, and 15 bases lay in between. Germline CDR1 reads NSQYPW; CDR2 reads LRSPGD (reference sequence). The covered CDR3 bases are TGCACCTGCAGTGCCAACAGGGAAGGGGCCTCC. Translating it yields CTCSANREGAS. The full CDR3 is CTCSANREGASDYTF.